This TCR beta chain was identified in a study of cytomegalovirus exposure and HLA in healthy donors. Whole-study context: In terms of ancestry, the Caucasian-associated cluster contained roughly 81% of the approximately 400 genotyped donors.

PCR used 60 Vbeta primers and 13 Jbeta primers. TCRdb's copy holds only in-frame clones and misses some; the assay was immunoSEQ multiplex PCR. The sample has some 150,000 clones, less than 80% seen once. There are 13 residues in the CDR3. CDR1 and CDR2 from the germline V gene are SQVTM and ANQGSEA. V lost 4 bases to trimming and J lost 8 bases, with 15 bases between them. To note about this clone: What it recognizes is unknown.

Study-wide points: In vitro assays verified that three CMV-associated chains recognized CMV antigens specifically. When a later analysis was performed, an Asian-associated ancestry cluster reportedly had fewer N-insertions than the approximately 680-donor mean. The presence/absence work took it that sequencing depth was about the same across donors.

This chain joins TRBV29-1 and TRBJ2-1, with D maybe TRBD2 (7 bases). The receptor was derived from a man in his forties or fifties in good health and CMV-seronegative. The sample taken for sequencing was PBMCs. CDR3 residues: CSVGGGPRYEQFF. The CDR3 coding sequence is TGCAGCGTTGGGGGGGGGCCCCGCTATGAGCAGTTCTTC.